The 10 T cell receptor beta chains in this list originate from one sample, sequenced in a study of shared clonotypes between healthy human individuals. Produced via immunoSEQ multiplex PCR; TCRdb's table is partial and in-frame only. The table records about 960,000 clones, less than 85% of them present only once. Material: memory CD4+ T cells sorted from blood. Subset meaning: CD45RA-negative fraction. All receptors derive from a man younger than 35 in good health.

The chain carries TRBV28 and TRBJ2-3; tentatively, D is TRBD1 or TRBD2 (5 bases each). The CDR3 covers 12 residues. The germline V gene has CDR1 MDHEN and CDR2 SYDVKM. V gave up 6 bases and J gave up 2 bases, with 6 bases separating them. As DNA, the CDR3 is TGTGCCAGCAGCGGGACCACAGATACGCAGTATTTT. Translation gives CASSGTTDTQYF.

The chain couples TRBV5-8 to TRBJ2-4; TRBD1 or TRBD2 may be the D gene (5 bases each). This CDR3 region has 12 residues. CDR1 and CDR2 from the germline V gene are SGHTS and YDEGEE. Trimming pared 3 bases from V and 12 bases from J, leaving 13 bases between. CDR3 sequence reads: CASSSGRGAQYF. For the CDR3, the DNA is TGTGCCAGCAGCTCTGGACGAGGGGCTCAGTACTTC.

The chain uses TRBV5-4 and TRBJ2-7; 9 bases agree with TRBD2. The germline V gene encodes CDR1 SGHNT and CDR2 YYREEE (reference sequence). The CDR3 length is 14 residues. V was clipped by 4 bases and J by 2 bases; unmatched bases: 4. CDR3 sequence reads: CASSGGLAAYEQYF. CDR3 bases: TGTGCCAGCAGCGGGGGACTAGCTGCCTACGAGCAGTACTTC.

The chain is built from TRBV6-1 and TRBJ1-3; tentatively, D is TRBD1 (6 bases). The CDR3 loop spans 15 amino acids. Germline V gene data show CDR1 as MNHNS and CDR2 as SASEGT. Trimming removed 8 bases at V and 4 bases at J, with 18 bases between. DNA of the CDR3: TGTGCCAGCCTCGTTTTCACAGGGTTAGGAAACACCATATATTTT. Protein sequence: CASLVFTGLGNTIYF.

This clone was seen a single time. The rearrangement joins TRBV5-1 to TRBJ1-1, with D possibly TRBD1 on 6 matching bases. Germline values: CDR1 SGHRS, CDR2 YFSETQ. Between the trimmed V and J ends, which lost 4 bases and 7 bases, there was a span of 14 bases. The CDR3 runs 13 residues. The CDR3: CASSPRQAGEAFF. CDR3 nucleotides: TGCGCCAGCAGCCCCCGACAGGCGGGTGAAGCTTTCTTT. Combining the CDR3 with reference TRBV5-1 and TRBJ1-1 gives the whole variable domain KAGVTQTPRYLIKTRGQQVTLSCSPISGHRSVSWYQQTPGQGLQFLFEYFSETQRNKGNFPGRFSGRQFSNSRSEMNVSTLELGDSALYLCASSPRQAGEAFFGQGTRLTVV.

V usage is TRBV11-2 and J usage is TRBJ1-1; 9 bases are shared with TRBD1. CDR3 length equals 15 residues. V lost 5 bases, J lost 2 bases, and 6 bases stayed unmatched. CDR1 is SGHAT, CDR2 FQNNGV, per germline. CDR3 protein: CASSQQTGGNTEAFF. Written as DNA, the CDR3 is TGTGCCAGCAGCCAACAGACAGGGGGAAACACTGAAGCTTTCTTT.

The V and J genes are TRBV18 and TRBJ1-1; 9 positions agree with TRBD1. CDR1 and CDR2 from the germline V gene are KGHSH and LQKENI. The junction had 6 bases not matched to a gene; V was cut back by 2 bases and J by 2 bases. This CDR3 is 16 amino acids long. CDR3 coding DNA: TGTGCCAGCTCACCAGTCGGGACAGGGAGTAACACTGAAGCTTTCTTT. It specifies CASSPVGTGSNTEAFF.

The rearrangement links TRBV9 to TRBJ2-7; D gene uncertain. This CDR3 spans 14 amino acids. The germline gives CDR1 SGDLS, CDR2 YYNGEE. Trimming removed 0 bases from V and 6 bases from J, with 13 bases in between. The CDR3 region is CASSVGVGISEQYF. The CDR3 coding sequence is TGTGCCAGCAGCGTAGGGGTGGGGATAAGCGAGCAGTACTTC.

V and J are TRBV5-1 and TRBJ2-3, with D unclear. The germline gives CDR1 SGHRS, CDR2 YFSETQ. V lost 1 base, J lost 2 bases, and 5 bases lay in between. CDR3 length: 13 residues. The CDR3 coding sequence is TGCGCCAGCAGCTTGCGCATCACAGATACGCAGTATTTT. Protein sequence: CASSLRITDTQYF.

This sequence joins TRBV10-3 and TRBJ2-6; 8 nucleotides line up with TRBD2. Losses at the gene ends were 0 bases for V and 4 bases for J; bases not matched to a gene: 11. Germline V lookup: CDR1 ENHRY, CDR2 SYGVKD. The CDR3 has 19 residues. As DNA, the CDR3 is TGTGCCATCAGTGAGTCGGTTGGCGGGGGGTCCACCGGGGCCAACGTCCTGACTTTC. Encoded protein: CAISESVGGGSTGANVLTF.